Presented here are 5 T cell receptor beta chains from one specimen sequenced in a study of vaccination effects on CD4 cells after COVID-19. Sequencing followed a ViraFEST assay step that expanded antigen-specific CD4+ T cells with viral peptide pools. Cultured cells yielded isolated CD4+ T cells after less than 11 days. The vaccine given was either BNT162b2 or mRNA-1273, in two doses. Assay used: immunoSEQ multiplex PCR; TCRdb lists only in-frame clones, some missing. The sample carries more than 20,000 clones, around 69% recorded once. For these receptors, no antigen is known. The source material was CD4+ T cells from PBMCs cultured with HCoV-229E spike peptides, sampled after COVID-19 vaccination. All receptors come from a human donor who received a COVID-19 vaccine.

This rearrangement joins TRBV12-5 to TRBJ1-1, with D maybe TRBD1 (6 bases). The V end was cut by 4 bases, the J end by 12 bases, with 18 bases between. The CDR3 is 13 amino acids. Germline V gene data show CDR1 as LGHNT and CDR2 as FRNRAP. The CDR3 nucleotides are TGTGCTAGTGGTTCCCCTGCCGGGACACGGACTTTCTTT. Amino acid sequence: CASGSPAGTRTFF.

The chain couples TRBV10-3 to TRBJ2-7; 14 bases fit TRBD2. The CDR3 runs to 16 residues. Germline CDR1 reads ENHRY; CDR2 reads SYGVKD. V was clipped by 4 bases and J by 3 bases; unmatched bases: 5. CDR3 residues: CAISVTGTSGGYEQYF. CDR3 coding DNA: TGTGCCATCAGTGTAACCGGGACTAGCGGGGGCTACGAGCAGTACTTC.

The chain has TRBV4-2 and TRBJ2-3; 11 bases are shared with TRBD2. V lost 3 bases to trimming and J lost 2 bases; unmatched junction nucleotides: 10. The CDR3 is 18 amino acids. Germline assignment: CDR1 LGHNA and CDR2 YNFKEQ. This chain's CDR3 is CASSQLSLAGGFTDTQYF. The CDR3 nucleotides read TGTGCCAGCAGCCAGTTGTCGCTAGCGGGGGGCTTCACAGATACGCAGTATTTT.

V is TRBV30 and J is TRBJ1-1, with TRBD1 matching 8 bases. The CDR3 totals 15 residues. The germline gives CDR1 GTSNPN, CDR2 SVGIG (reference sequence). V lost 4 bases and J lost 1; bases outside the gene matches: 8. In DNA, the CDR3 is TGTGCCTGGACCAAAAAAGGACAGGGGAACACTGAAGCTTTCTTT. It codes for CAWTKKGQGNTEAFF. The entire variable domain, with the rest obtained from reference TRBV30 and TRBJ1-1, is as follows: SQTIHQWPATLVQPVGSPLSLECTVEGTSNPNLYWYRQAAGRGLQLLFYSVGIGQISSEVPQNLSASRPQDRQFILSSKKLLLSDSGFYLCAWTKKGQGNTEAFFGQGTRLTVV.

V usage is TRBV9 and J usage is TRBJ2-1; D possibly uses TRBD1 or TRBD2 (6 bases each). Deletions cut 3 bases from V and 3 bases from J, with 19 bases between. CDR3 size: 17 residues. Germline V gene data show CDR1 as SGDLS and CDR2 as YYNGEE. Written as DNA, the CDR3 is TGTGCCAGCAGCGCGGGGGCCCGGATGGGAGGCTACAATGAGCAGTTCTTC. Protein sequence: CASSAGARMGGYNEQFF.